Shown below are 15 T cell receptor beta chains from a single sample sequenced in a study of T-cell reconstitution after alpha-beta-depleted transplantation in children. A library of TCRbeta sequences, prepared with unique molecular identifiers, was generated. From the PCR reads, TCRdb called clonotypes with MiXCR, one entry per CDR3 protein. The sample contains hundreds of thousands of distinct CDR3 sequences, 16% of which appear only once. The sample was PBMCs from the stem cell graft donor, taken from the stem cell graft. These receptors were taken from a human donor who donated a stem cell graft to a child with acute myeloid leukemia.

This clonotype has only a few counts. The gene calls are TRBV7-9 and TRBJ2-7, with TRBD2 matching over 7 bases. The CDR3 runs 13 residues. V lost 4 bases and J lost 5; bases outside the gene matches: 5. Germline CDR1 reads SEHNR; CDR2 reads FQNEAQ (reference sequence). The CDR3: CASSYLGGDEQYV. CDR3 sequence (DNA): TGTGCCAGCAGCTACTTGGGGGGGGACGAGCAGTACGTC.

This clonotype was counted many times. The rearrangement links TRBV20-1 to TRBJ2-7, with 8 nucleotides matching TRBD1. Trimming cost V 2 bases and J 0 bases; bases outside gene matches: 6. Germline loops: CDR1 DFQATT, CDR2 SNEGSKA (reference sequence). The CDR3 runs to 15 residues. Written as DNA, the CDR3 is TGCAGTGCTAGATCGGACAGGGTCAGCTCCTACGAGCAGTACTTC. It is translated as CSARSDRVSSYEQYF.

CDR3 loop: CASSRSLTGVSQETQYF. DNA of the CDR3: TGCGCCAGCAGCCGCTCACTTACAGGAGTCAGCCAAGAGACCCAGTACTTC. V gene TRBV5-1 combines with J gene TRBJ2-5; tentative D call: TRBD1 (5 bases). The CDR3 spans 17 residues. CDR1 is SGHRS, CDR2 YFSETQ, per germline. The V end lost 4 bases, the J end lost 1 base, and 20 bases lay between the germline ends.

This clonotype showed up just a few times. This rearrangement joins TRBV5-1 to TRBJ2-1; D possibly uses TRBD1 or TRBD2 (5 bases each). Germline values: CDR1 SGHRS, CDR2 YFSETQ. The CDR3 totals 15 residues. The V gene lost 0 bases and the J gene lost 7 bases, with 14 bases spanning the gap. CDR3 protein: CASSLEGREINEQFF. Here the CDR3 DNA reads TGCGCCAGCAGCTTGGAGGGACGGGAAATTAATGAGCAGTTCTTC.

This clonotype was seen ten or more times. The chain carries TRBV12-3 or TRBV12-4 and TRBJ1-4; D gene unclear. The CDR3 totals 14 residues. Deletions cut 5 bases from V and 4 bases from J, with 11 bases between. The CDR3 sequence is CASSPGTHNEKLFF. CDR3 in DNA: TGTGCCAGCAGTCCCGGCACCCATAATGAAAAACTGTTTTTT.

The chain employs TRBV7-2 and TRBJ1-1; D call uncertain. Germline V gives CDR1 SGHTA, CDR2 FQGNSA. The V gene lost 7 bases and the J gene lost 2 bases, with 11 bases spanning the gap. The CDR3 loop spans 13 amino acids. The CDR3 sequence is CASIFAGNTEAFF. Written as DNA, the CDR3 is TGTGCCAGCATCTTTGCGGGAAACACTGAAGCTTTCTTT.

There are a few counts of this clonotype. The chain employs TRBV4-2 and TRBJ2-2; unclear D gene. The V and J ends lost 0 bases and 9 bases respectively, with 11 bases between them. Germline lookup yields CDR1 LGHNA and CDR2 YNFKEQ. The CDR3 is 14 residues long. CDR3 loop: CASSQEGRSWELFF. The CDR3 DNA is TGTGCCAGCAGCCAAGAAGGTCGCTCCTGGGAGCTGTTTTTT.

The chain uses TRBV12-3 or TRBV12-4 and TRBJ2-3, with TRBD2 as a possible D gene (7 bases). This CDR3 has 14 amino acids. V was cut by 6 bases and J by 7 bases, with 17 bases left in between. The CDR3 spells CASSLEGGRNTQYF. In DNA, the CDR3 is TGTGCCAGCAGCCTTGAGGGGGGGCGGAATACGCAGTATTTT.

In its sample, this clonotype was seen many times. The V call is TRBV20-1, the J call TRBJ1-5; D is possibly TRBD1 (6 bases). Per germline, CDR1 DFQATT and CDR2 SNEGSKA (reference sequence). This CDR3 is 21 amino acids long. V lost 0 bases and J 4 bases, leaving 31 bases between the germline ends. The CDR3 loop is CSARDSSPGQGGSYLNQPQHF. CDR3 in DNA: TGCAGTGCTAGAGATTCGTCACCGGGACAAGGAGGCTCCTACCTTAATCAGCCCCAGCATTTT.

In its sample, this clonotype was seen a few times. The chain joins TRBV20-1 to TRBJ2-1; TRBD2 agrees at 9 bases. This CDR3 has 14 amino acids. CDR1 and CDR2 (germline): DFQATT, SNEGSKA (reference sequence). V lost 5 bases, J lost 10 bases, and 12 bases stayed unmatched. CDR3 DNA: TGCAGTGCTCGATTTCCGGGACTAGCATACGAGCAGTTCTTC. This translates into CSARFPGLAYEQFF.

In its sample, this clonotype was seen many times. The chain combines TRBV12-3 or TRBV12-4 with TRBJ1-1; D uncertain. V lost 9 bases, J lost 4 bases, and 18 bases lay in between. This CDR3 region has 14 residues. The CDR3 DNA reads TGTGCCAGTTGTTCACCCGAGCGCGGCACTGAAGCTTTCTTT. As protein: CASCSPERGTEAFF.

This chain links TRBV20-1 with TRBJ2-4, with D possibly matching TRBD2 (5 bases). Germline CDR1 reads DFQATT; CDR2 reads SNEGSKA (reference sequence). Trimming took off 5 bases at V and 0 bases at J, with 11 bases between the two ends. This CDR3 spans 14 amino acids. The CDR3 sequence: CSAPRTEAKNIQYF. CDR3 nucleotide sequence: TGCAGTGCTCCCAGGACTGAAGCCAAAAACATTCAGTACTTC.

V usage is TRBV11-2 and J usage is TRBJ1-2, with a weak D call TRBD1 (5 bases). This CDR3 spans 12 amino acids. Trimming removed 4 bases at V and 7 bases at J, with 10 bases between. Germline V gene sequence: CDR1 SGHAT, CDR2 FQNNGV. CDR3 nucleotides: TGTGCCAGCAGCTCGGGACCTGGTGGCTACACCTTC. Translating it yields CASSSGPGGYTF. Full variable domain (rest looked up from reference TRBV11-2 and TRBJ1-2): EAGVAQSPRYKIIEKRQSVAFWCNPISGHATLYWYQQILGQGPKLLIQFQNNGVVDDSQLPKDRFSAERLKGVDSTLKIQPAKLEDSAVYLCASSSGPGGYTFGSGTRLTVV.

The J gene is TRBJ1-1, the V gene TRBV7-2; D gene ambiguous. Trimming cost V 2 bases and J 1 base, with 5 bases left between them. Germline CDR1 is SGHTA and CDR2 is FQGNSA. The CDR3 sequence is 13 residues long. The CDR3, as DNA: TGTGCCAGCAGCTTATGGACGAACACTGAAGCTTTCTTT. Its translation is CASSLWTNTEAFF.

This sequence joins TRBV27 and TRBJ1-6; D perhaps matches TRBD1 (5 bases). This CDR3 comprises 15 residues. CDR1 is MNHEY, CDR2 SMNVEV, per germline (reference sequence). Trimming stripped 5 bases from V and 7 bases from J, with 15 bases between. CDR3 in amino acids: CASSQRQNPNSPLHF. CDR3 sequence (DNA): TGTGCCAGCAGTCAAAGACAGAACCCAAATTCACCCCTCCACTTT.